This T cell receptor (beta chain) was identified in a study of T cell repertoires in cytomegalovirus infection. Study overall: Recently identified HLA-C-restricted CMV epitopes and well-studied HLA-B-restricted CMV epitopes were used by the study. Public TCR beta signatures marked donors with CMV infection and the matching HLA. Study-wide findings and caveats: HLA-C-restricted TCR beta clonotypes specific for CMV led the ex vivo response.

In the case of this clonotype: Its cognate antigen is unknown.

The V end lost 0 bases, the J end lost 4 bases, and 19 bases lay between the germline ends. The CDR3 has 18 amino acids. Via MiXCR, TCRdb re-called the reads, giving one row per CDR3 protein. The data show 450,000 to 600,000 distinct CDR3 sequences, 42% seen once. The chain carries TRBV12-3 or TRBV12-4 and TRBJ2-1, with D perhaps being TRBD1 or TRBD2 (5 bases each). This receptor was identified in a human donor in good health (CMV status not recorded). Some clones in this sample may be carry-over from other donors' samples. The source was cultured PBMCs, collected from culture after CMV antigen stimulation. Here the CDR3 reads CASSLAYTGTAPYNEQFF. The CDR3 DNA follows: TGTGCCAGCAGTTTAGCGTATACCGGGACGGCCCCGTACAATGAGCAGTTCTTC.